Sequencing of this T cell receptor beta chain was carried out in a study of a mutant IDH1 vaccine in newly diagnosed glioma. As for the study in general: Vaccines began 4-6 weeks after radiotherapy alone, or with temozolomide cycles.

Noted time point: week 47, end of study. The investigators gave 300 ug of mutant IDH1 20-mer peptide in each vaccine dose, together with topical imiquimod. The patients received vaccinations eight times, in weeks 1, 3, 5, 7, 11, 15, 19 and 23. The repertoire was sequenced with immunoSEQ multiplex PCR; TCRdb's copy has only in-frame clones and lacks some. The table shows approximately 52,000 clones, with about 80% occurring only once. With 2 bases removed from V and 5 bases from J, the gap between germline ends came to 13 bases. The CDR3 has 14 amino acids. In germline, CDR1 is WSHSY, CDR2 SAAADI. Details on this clone: Its target is unknown.

Sequencing was performed on PBMCs, taken from a glioma patient whose treatment included an IDH1 peptide vaccine. The V and J genes are TRBV10-2 and TRBJ2-7, with D tentatively TRBD2 (5 bases). The clonotype was recovered from a woman in her thirties or forties with glioma. Some clones in this sample may be carry-over from other donors' samples. CDR3 DNA sequence: TGCGCCAGCAGTGAGATAGGGAGAAGGGACGAGCAGTACTTC. Amino acids: CASSEIGRRDEQYF.